The rows below give T cell receptor beta chains drawn from one sample of a study of Ad26.COV2.S vaccination and SARS-CoV-2 variants. The repertoire was sequenced with immunoSEQ multiplex PCR; TCRdb's copy has only in-frame clones and lacks some. The sample has roughly 380,000 clones, around nine tenths seen once. Sample: peripheral blood, taken in a trial of Ad26.COV2.S vaccine versus placebo. These receptor sequences come from a person aged 18-65 years who received the Ad26.COV2.S COVID-19 vaccine or a placebo. Each CDR3 is given with its conserved first and last residue. Each record gives: clone size, D gene, J gene, V gene, CDR3 protein, CDR3 DNA. D genes are given only for firm matches. Size is stated for part of the rows, as once, few or many counts, or as a class when the clone is expanded.

abundance: -
d_gene: -
j_gene: TRBJ1-5
v_gene: TRBV19
CDR3aa: CASRIGPNQPQHF
CDR3nt: TGTGCCAGTAGGATTGGGCCCAATCAGCCCCAGCATTTT

abundance: -
d_gene: TRBD2
j_gene: TRBJ2-1
v_gene: TRBV9
CDR3aa: CASSVSGSGGRYNEQFF
CDR3nt: TGTGCCAGCAGCGTATCAGGGAGCGGGGGGCGGTACAATGAGCAGTTCTTC

abundance: -
d_gene: TRBD1
j_gene: TRBJ1-5
v_gene: TRBV29-1
CDR3aa: CSVPGQGSNQPQHF
CDR3nt: TGCAGCGTTCCTGGACAGGGGAGCAATCAGCCCCAGCATTTT

abundance: -
d_gene: -
j_gene: TRBJ1-1
v_gene: TRBV7-2
CDR3aa: CASSLARAGLGTEAFF
CDR3nt: TGTGCCAGCAGCTTAGCGAGGGCAGGGCTGGGAACTGAAGCTTTCTTT

abundance: -
d_gene: -
j_gene: TRBJ1-5
v_gene: TRBV20-1
CDR3aa: CSGGAGQPQHF
CDR3nt: TGCAGTGGGGGGGCGGGCCAGCCCCAGCATTTT

abundance: -
d_gene: -
j_gene: TRBJ2-3
v_gene: TRBV9
CDR3aa: CASSGDQSTDTQYF
CDR3nt: TGTGCCAGCAGCGGAGACCAAAGCACAGATACGCAGTATTTT

abundance: -
d_gene: -
j_gene: TRBJ2-5
v_gene: TRBV19
CDR3aa: CASTPVRGETQYF
CDR3nt: TGTGCCAGTACCCCAGTCAGGGGAGAGACCCAGTACTTC

abundance: -
d_gene: -
j_gene: TRBJ2-5
v_gene: TRBV11-2
CDR3aa: CASSFGHKETQYF
CDR3nt: TGTGCCAGCAGCTTCGGACACAAAGAGACCCAGTACTTC

abundance: few
d_gene: TRBD1
j_gene: TRBJ2-1
v_gene: TRBV19
CDR3aa: CASSIVSTGVSHNEQFF
CDR3nt: TGTGCCAGTAGTATAGTAAGCACAGGGGTGTCGCACAATGAGCAGTTCTTC

abundance: -
d_gene: -
j_gene: TRBJ1-2
v_gene: TRBV5-4
CDR3aa: CASSLMTANYGYTF
CDR3nt: TGTGCCAGCAGCTTGATGACAGCTAACTATGGCTACACCTTC

abundance: once
d_gene: TRBD2
j_gene: TRBJ2-7
v_gene: TRBV2
CDR3aa: CASSPRLAGTYEQYF
CDR3nt: TGTGCCAGCAGTCCCAGACTAGCCGGGACCTACGAGCAGTACTTC

abundance: -
d_gene: TRBD1
j_gene: TRBJ2-1
v_gene: TRBV7-3
CDR3aa: CASSSDRGYNEQFF
CDR3nt: TGTGCCAGCAGCTCGGACAGGGGGTACAATGAGCAGTTCTTC

abundance: once
d_gene: -
j_gene: TRBJ1-5
v_gene: TRBV19
CDR3aa: CASSTGFTPPQHF
CDR3nt: TGTGCCAGTAGTACAGGTTTTACTCCGCCCCAGCATTTT

abundance: -
d_gene: TRBD2
j_gene: TRBJ2-1
v_gene: TRBV4-2
CDR3aa: CASTPFASGGGNEQFF
CDR3nt: TGTGCCAGCACCCCCTTCGCTAGCGGGGGGGGGAATGAGCAGTTCTTC

abundance: -
d_gene: TRBD1
j_gene: TRBJ2-5
v_gene: TRBV2
CDR3aa: CASTLQGAGETQYF
CDR3nt: TGTGCCAGCACTCTACAGGGGGCCGGCGAGACCCAGTACTTC

abundance: -
d_gene: -
j_gene: TRBJ1-1
v_gene: TRBV3-1/TRBV3-2
CDR3aa: CASSQGRAFTEAFF
CDR3nt: TGTGCCAGCAGCCAAGGCAGGGCGTTCACTGAAGCTTTCTTT

abundance: -
d_gene: -
j_gene: TRBJ1-5
v_gene: TRBV19
CDR3aa: CASMIGNQPQHF
CDR3nt: TGTGCCAGTATGATAGGCAATCAGCCCCAGCATTTT

abundance: -
d_gene: TRBD2
j_gene: TRBJ2-7
v_gene: TRBV4-3
CDR3aa: CASSQDHSGTLYF
CDR3nt: TGCGCCAGCAGCCAAGATCACAGCGGGACTCTGTACTTC

abundance: -
d_gene: TRBD1
j_gene: TRBJ1-1
v_gene: TRBV28
CDR3aa: CASSSITGVENTEAFF
CDR3nt: TGTGCCAGCAGTTCAATAACAGGGGTGGAGAACACTGAAGCTTTCTTT

abundance: -
d_gene: -
j_gene: TRBJ2-3
v_gene: TRBV21-1
CDR3aa: CASSKGRTDTDTQYF
CDR3nt: TGTGCCAGCAGCAAGGGCAGGACCGACACAGATACGCAGTATTTT

abundance: -
d_gene: -
j_gene: TRBJ1-1
v_gene: TRBV9
CDR3aa: CASSFGPGDMNTEAFF
CDR3nt: TGTGCCAGCAGCTTCGGCCCCGGGGACATGAACACTGAAGCTTTCTTT

abundance: -
d_gene: -
j_gene: TRBJ2-3
v_gene: TRBV7-3
CDR3aa: CASSLHGVDTDTQYF
CDR3nt: TGTGCCAGCAGCTTACACGGGGTAGACACAGATACGCAGTATTTT

abundance: -
d_gene: TRBD1
j_gene: TRBJ2-7
v_gene: TRBV6-4
CDR3aa: CASSPRQGYEQYF
CDR3nt: TGTGCCAGCAGTCCTAGACAGGGGTACGAGCAGTACTTC

abundance: once
d_gene: TRBD2
j_gene: TRBJ2-5
v_gene: TRBV2
CDR3aa: CASSRTSGGETQYF
CDR3nt: TGTGCCAGCAGTCGGACTAGCGGGGGAGAGACCCAGTACTTC

abundance: -
d_gene: -
j_gene: TRBJ2-7
v_gene: TRBV6-5
CDR3aa: CASTKEDAAFEQYF
CDR3nt: TGTGCCAGCACCAAAGAGGACGCTGCGTTCGAGCAGTACTTC

abundance: -
d_gene: -
j_gene: TRBJ2-3
v_gene: TRBV28
CDR3aa: CASSSPATDTQYF
CDR3nt: TGTGCCAGCAGTTCCCCGGCAACAGATACGCAGTATTTT

abundance: -
d_gene: TRBD1
j_gene: TRBJ1-2
v_gene: TRBV28
CDR3aa: CASRKSPQGTYGYTF
CDR3nt: TGTGCCAGCAGGAAATCCCCACAGGGGACCTATGGCTACACCTTC

abundance: -
d_gene: -
j_gene: TRBJ1-5
v_gene: TRBV7-2
CDR3aa: CASSTGRSSNQPQHF
CDR3nt: TGTGCCAGCAGCACGGGACGGTCGAGCAATCAGCCCCAGCATTTT

abundance: -
d_gene: -
j_gene: TRBJ2-1
v_gene: TRBV27
CDR3aa: CASSTRSRGADYNEQFF
CDR3nt: TGTGCCAGCAGCACCCGGTCTAGGGGGGCCGATTACAATGAGCAGTTCTTC

abundance: -
d_gene: TRBD1
j_gene: TRBJ2-7
v_gene: TRBV4-1
CDR3aa: CASSHQGPGTGRTYEQYF
CDR3nt: TGCGCCAGCAGCCACCAGGGTCCCGGGACAGGGCGCACCTACGAGCAGTACTTC

abundance: -
d_gene: TRBD1
j_gene: TRBJ1-5
v_gene: TRBV2
CDR3aa: CASSPTTGGNQPQHF
CDR3nt: TGTGCCAGCAGCCCAACGACAGGGGGCAATCAGCCCCAGCATTTT

abundance: -
d_gene: TRBD1
j_gene: TRBJ1-3
v_gene: TRBV4-3
CDR3aa: CASSQDSGGGNTIYF
CDR3nt: TGCGCCAGCAGCCAAGATTCAGGGGGTGGAAACACCATATATTTT

abundance: -
d_gene: -
j_gene: TRBJ2-7
v_gene: TRBV7-9
CDR3aa: CASSLTSYEQYF
CDR3nt: TGTGCCAGCAGCTTAACTTCCTACGAGCAGTACTTC

abundance: -
d_gene: TRBD2
j_gene: TRBJ2-3
v_gene: TRBV9
CDR3aa: CASSGPGLVVNTQYF
CDR3nt: TGTGCCAGCAGCGGACCGGGACTAGTTGTAAATACGCAGTATTTT

abundance: -
d_gene: -
j_gene: TRBJ1-5
v_gene: TRBV6-1
CDR3aa: CASSDGHSSNQPQHF
CDR3nt: TGTGCCAGCAGTGACGGGCACAGCAGCAATCAGCCCCAGCATTTT

abundance: -
d_gene: -
j_gene: TRBJ2-3
v_gene: TRBV11-2
CDR3aa: CASSSGTDTQYF
CDR3nt: TGTGCCAGCAGCTCGGGGACAGATACGCAGTATTTT

abundance: -
d_gene: -
j_gene: TRBJ2-2
v_gene: TRBV7-9
CDR3aa: CASSSTTQNTGELFF
CDR3nt: TGTGCCAGCAGCTCCACAACACAGAACACCGGGGAGCTGTTTTTT

abundance: -
d_gene: TRBD2
j_gene: TRBJ2-1
v_gene: TRBV6-1
CDR3aa: CASSEASGGGNEQFF
CDR3nt: TGTGCCAGCAGTGAAGCTAGCGGGGGTGGCAATGAGCAGTTCTTC

abundance: -
d_gene: -
j_gene: TRBJ1-2
v_gene: TRBV7-6
CDR3aa: CASSRRPGYGYTF
CDR3nt: TGTGCCAGCAGCCGAAGACCGGGCTATGGCTACACCTTC

abundance: -
d_gene: -
j_gene: TRBJ2-5
v_gene: TRBV7-2
CDR3aa: CASSLGGVLAQETQYF
CDR3nt: TGTGCCAGCAGCTTAGGTGGGGTACTAGCACAAGAGACCCAGTACTTC

abundance: -
d_gene: -
j_gene: TRBJ2-3
v_gene: TRBV3-1/TRBV3-2
CDR3aa: CASERGGATDTQYF
CDR3nt: TGTGCCAGCGAAAGGGGGGGGGCAACAGATACGCAGTATTTT